Included here is one T cell receptor (beta chain) sequence, with context. Its antigen is currently unknown. These data belong to a study of a mutant IDH1 vaccine in newly diagnosed glioma. About the study: Most patients had radiochemotherapy with temozolomide before enrollment; others had one alone.

CDR3 size: 10 residues. The V gene lost 7 bases and the J gene lost 8 bases, with 11 bases spanning the gap. Germline V gene data show CDR1 as SQVTM and CDR2 as ANQGSEA. The time point denotes: baseline, week 1 (first vaccination visit). As to treatment: pre-vaccination baseline after standard-of-care therapy. Each of the donors came in with new WHO grade 3 or 4 astrocytomas that were IDH1-mutant and ATRX-lost. Assay used: immunoSEQ multiplex PCR; TCRdb lists only in-frame clones, some missing. The table has 40,000 or so clones, approximately 78% seen once. Broader study findings: Pseudoprogression looked unconnected to shifts in top peripheral T cell clonotypes.

The sample was PBMCs, taken from a glioma patient treated with radiotherapy, temozolomide or both. The TCR was taken from a man in his forties or fifties with glioma. Some clones in this sample may be carry-over from other donors' samples. The chain is built from TRBV29-1 and TRBJ1-1, with no clear D. The CDR3 nucleotides read TGCAGCGCCGGAGCGGAGGAAGCTTTCTTT. Translating gives CSAGAEEAFF.